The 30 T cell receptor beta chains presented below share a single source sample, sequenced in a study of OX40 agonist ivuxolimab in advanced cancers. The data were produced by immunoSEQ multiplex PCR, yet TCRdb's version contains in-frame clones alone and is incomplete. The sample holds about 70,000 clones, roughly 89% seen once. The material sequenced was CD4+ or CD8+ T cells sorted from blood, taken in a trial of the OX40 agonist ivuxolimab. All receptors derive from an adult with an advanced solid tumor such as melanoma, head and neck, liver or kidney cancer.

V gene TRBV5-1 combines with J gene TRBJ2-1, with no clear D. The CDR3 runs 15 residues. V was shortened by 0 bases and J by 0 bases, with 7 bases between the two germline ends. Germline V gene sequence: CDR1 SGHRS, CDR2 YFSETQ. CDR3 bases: TGCGCCAGCAGCTTGGGTGGGAACTCCTACAATGAGCAGTTCTTC. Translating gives CASSLGGNSYNEQFF.

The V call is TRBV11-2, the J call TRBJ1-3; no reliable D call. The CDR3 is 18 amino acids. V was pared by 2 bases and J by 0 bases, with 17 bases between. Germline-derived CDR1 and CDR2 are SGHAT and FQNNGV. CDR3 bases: TGTGCCAGCAGCTTAACCTCCGGCCTACAGAGCTCTGGAAACACCATATATTTT. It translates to CASSLTSGLQSSGNTIYF.

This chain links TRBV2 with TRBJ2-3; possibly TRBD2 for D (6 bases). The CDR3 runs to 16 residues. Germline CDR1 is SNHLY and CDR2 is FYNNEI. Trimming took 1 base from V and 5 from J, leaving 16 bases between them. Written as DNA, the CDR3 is TGTGCCAGCAGTGAAGGTTCGGGAGAAAGAAGAGATACGCAGTATTTT. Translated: CASSEGSGERRDTQYF.

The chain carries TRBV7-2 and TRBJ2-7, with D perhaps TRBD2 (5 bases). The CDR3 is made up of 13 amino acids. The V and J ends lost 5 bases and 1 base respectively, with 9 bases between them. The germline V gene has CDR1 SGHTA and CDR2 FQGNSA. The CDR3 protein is CASSRAGSYEQYF. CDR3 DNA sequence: TGTGCCAGCAGCCGGGCGGGTTCCTACGAGCAGTACTTC.

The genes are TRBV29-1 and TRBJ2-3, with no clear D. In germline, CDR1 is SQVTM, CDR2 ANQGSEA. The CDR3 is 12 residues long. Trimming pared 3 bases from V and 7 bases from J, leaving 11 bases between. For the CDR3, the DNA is TGCAGCGTTGAGAAGCGTAGTTATACGCAGTATTTT. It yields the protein CSVEKRSYTQYF.

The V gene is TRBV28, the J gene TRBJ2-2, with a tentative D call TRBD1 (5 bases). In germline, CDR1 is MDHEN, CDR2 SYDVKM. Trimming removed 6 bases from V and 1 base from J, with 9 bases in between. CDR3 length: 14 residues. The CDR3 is CASRPGQNTGELFF. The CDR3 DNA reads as TGTGCCAGCAGGCCCGGACAGAACACCGGGGAGCTGTTTTTT.

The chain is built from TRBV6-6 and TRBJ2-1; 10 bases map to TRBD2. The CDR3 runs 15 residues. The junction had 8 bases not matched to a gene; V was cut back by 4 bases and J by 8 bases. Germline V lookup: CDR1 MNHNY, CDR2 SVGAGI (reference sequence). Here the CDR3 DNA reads TGTGCCAGCAGTTCCCCGGGACTAGCGCGGGATGAGCAGTTCTTC. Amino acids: CASSSPGLARDEQFF.

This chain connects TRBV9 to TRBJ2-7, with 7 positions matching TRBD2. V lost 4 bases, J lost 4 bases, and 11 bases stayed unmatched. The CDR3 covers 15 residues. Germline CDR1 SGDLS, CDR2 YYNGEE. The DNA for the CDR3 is TGTGCCAGCAGCCCCCAGGGAGGGGTTCCTTACGAGCAGTACTTC. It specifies CASSPQGGVPYEQYF.

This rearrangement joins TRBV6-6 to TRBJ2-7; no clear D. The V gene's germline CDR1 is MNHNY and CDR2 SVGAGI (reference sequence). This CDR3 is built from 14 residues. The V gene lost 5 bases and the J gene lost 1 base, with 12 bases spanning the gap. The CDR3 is CASSLGDGSYEQYF. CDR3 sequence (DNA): TGTGCCAGCAGTCTCGGCGACGGTTCCTACGAGCAGTACTTC.

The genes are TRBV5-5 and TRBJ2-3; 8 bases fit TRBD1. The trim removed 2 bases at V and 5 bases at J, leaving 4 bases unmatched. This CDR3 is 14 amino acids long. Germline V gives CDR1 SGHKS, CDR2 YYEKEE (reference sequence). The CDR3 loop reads CASSFRGRRDTQYF. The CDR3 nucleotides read TGTGCCAGCAGCTTCAGGGGGCGCAGAGATACGCAGTATTTT.

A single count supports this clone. CDR3 in DNA: TGTGCCACCCAGGGACAGCTTAGCACAGATACGCAGTATTTT. Translating gives CATQGQLSTDTQYF. The gene calls are TRBV25-1 and TRBJ2-3, with 7 bases aligning to TRBD1. The V gene end was trimmed by 10 bases and the J gene end by 0 bases; junction bases not matched to a gene: 7. Per the germline V gene, CDR1 is MGHDK and CDR2 is SYGVNS. The CDR3 contains 14 residues.

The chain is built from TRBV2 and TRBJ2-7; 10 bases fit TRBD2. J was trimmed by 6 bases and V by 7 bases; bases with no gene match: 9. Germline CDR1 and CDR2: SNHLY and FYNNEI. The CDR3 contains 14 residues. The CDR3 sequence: CASTMLAGVVEQYF. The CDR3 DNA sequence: TGTGCCAGCACCATGCTAGCGGGAGTAGTCGAGCAGTACTTC.

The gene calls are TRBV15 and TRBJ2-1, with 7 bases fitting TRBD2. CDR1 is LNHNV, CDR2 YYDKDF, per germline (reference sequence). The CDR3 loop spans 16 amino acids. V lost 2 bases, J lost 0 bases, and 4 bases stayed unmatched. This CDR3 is CATSRLAASSYNEQFF. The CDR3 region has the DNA TGTGCCACCAGCAGACTAGCGGCGAGCTCCTACAATGAGCAGTTCTTC.

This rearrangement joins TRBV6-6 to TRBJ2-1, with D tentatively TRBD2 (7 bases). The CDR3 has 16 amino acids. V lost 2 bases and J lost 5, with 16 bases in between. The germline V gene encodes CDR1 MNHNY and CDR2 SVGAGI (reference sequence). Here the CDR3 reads CASSYKGGPPHNEQFF. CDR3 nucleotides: TGTGCCAGCAGTTACAAGGGGGGGCCTCCCCACAATGAGCAGTTCTTC.

CDR3 residues: CASSPNSVNEQFF. In DNA form, the CDR3 reads TGTGCCAGCAGTCCCAACAGCGTCAATGAGCAGTTCTTC. This chain connects TRBV6-4 to TRBJ2-1; no clear D. Trimming took off 5 bases at V and 6 bases at J, with 11 bases between the two ends. Germline CDR1 MRHNA, CDR2 SNTAGT. The CDR3 totals 13 residues.

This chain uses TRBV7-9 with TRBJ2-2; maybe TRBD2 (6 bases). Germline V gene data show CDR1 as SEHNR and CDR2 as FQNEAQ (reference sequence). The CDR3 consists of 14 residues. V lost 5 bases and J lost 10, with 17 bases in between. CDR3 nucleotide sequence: TGTGCCAGCAGCCTCTTCGGACTACCTCCGGAGCTGTTTTTT. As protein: CASSLFGLPPELFF. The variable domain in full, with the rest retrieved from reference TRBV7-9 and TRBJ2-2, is DTGVSQNPRHKITKRGQNVTFRCDPISEHNRLYWYRQTLGQGPEFLTYFQNEAQLEKSRLLSDRFSAERPKGSFSTLEIQRTEQGDSAMYLCASSLFGLPPELFFGEGSRLTVL.

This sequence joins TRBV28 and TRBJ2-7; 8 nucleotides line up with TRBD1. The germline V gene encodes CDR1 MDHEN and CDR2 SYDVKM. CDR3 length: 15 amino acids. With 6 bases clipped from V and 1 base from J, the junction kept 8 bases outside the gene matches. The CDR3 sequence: CASRVSGQVSYEQYF. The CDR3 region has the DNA TGTGCCAGCAGAGTCTCGGGACAGGTATCCTACGAGCAGTACTTC.

As DNA, the CDR3 is TGTGCCAGCAGGGGACTAGCGGGAGCCTACAATGAGCAGTTCTTC. Residues: CASRGLAGAYNEQFF. The gene calls are TRBV11-2 and TRBJ2-1; 14 positions match TRBD2. Germline CDR1 SGHAT, CDR2 FQNNGV. Trimming at V came to 6 bases and at J to 2 bases, leaving 0 bases not matched to a gene. The CDR3 extends over 15 amino acids.

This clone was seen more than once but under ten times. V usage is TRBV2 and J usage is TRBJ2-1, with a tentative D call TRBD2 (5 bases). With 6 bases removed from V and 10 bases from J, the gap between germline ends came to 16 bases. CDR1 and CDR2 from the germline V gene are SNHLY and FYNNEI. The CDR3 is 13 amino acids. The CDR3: CASRGSPRGEQFF. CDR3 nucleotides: TGTGCCAGCAGAGGAAGCCCCCGAGGGGAGCAGTTCTTC. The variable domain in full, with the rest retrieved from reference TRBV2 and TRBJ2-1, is EPEVTQTPSHQVTQMGQEVILRCVPISNHLYFYWYRQILGQKVEFLVSFYNNEISEKSEIFDDQFSVERPDGSNFTLKIRSTKLEDSAMYFCASRGSPRGEQFFGPGTRLTVL.

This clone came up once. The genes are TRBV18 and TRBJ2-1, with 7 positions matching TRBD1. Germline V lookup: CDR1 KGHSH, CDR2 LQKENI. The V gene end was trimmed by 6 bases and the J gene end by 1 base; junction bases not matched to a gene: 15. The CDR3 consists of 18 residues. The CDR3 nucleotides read TGTGCCAGCTCCCCTGTCTCCTTTTCGGGACAGTCCTACAATGAGCAGTTCTTC. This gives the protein CASSPVSFSGQSYNEQFF.

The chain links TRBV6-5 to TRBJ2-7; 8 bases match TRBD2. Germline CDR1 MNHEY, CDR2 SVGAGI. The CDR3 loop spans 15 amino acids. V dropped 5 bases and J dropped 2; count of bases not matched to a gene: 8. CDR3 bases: TGTGCCAGCAGTAGCGGGACTAGTAAGCCCTACGAGCAGTACTTC. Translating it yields CASSSGTSKPYEQYF.

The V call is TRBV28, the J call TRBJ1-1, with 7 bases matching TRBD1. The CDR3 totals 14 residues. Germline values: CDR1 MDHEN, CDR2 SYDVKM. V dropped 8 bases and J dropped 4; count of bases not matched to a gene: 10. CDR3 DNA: TGTGCCAGCCCTAAAGACAGGGACTCCACTGAAGCTTTCTTT. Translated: CASPKDRDSTEAFF.

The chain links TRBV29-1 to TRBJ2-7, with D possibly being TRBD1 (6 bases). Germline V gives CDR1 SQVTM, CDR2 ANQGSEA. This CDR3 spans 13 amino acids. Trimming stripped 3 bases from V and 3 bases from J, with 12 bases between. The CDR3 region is CSVEGTGYYEQYF. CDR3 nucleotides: TGCAGCGTTGAGGGAACAGGGTACTACGAGCAGTACTTC.

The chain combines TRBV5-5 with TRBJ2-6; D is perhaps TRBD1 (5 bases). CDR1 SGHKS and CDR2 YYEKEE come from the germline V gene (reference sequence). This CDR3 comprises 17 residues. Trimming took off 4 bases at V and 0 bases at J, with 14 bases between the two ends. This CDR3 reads CASSPTGFGSGANVLTF. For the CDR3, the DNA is TGTGCCAGCAGCCCAACAGGTTTCGGCTCTGGGGCCAACGTCCTGACTTTC.

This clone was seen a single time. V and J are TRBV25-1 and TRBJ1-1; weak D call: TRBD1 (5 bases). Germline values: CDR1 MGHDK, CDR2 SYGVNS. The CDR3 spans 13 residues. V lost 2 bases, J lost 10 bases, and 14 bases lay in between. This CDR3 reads CASSEVRGGRAFF. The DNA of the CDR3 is TGTGCCAGCAGTGAAGTTCGGGGGGGTCGAGCTTTCTTT. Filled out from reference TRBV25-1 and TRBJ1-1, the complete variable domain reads EADIYQTPRYLVIGTGKKITLECSQTMGHDKMYWYQQDPGMELHLIHYSYGVNSTEKGDLSSESTVSRIRTEHFPLTLESARPSHTSQYLCASSEVRGGRAFFGQGTRLTVV.

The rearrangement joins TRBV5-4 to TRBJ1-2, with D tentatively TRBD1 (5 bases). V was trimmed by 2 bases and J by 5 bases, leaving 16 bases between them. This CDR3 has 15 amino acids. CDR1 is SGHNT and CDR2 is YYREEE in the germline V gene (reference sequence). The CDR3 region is CASSLYGRDFYGYTF. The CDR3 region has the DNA TGTGCCAGCAGCTTATATGGCAGGGACTTTTATGGCTACACCTTC.

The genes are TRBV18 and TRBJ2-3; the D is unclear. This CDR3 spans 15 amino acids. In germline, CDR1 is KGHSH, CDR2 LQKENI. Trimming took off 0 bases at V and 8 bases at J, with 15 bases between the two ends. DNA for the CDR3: TGTGCCAGCTCACCACCCCGGGCCGCCGCCAGTACGCAGTATTTT. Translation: CASSPPRAAASTQYF.

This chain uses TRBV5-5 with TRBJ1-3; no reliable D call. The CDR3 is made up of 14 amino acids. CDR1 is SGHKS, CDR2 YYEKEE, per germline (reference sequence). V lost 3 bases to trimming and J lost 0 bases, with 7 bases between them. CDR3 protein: CASSSPISGNTIYF. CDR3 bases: TGTGCCAGCAGCTCCCCCATCTCTGGAAACACCATATATTTT.

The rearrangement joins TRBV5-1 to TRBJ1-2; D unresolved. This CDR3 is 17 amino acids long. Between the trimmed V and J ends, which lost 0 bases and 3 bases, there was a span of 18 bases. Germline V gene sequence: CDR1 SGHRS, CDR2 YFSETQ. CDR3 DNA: TGCGCCAGCAGCTTGGCCCCTCAGGAGGGTTTGGACTATGGCTACACCTTC. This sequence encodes CASSLAPQEGLDYGYTF.

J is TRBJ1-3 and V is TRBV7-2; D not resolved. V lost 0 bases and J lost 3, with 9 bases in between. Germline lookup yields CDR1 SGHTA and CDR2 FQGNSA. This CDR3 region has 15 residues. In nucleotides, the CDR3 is TGTGCCAGCAGCTTAGCTAGAGGGTATGGAAACACCATATATTTT. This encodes CASSLARGYGNTIYF.